These 6 T cell receptor beta chains share one sample of origin, sequenced in a study of regulatory T cells in long-lasting Graves disease. Time point specified: persistent/refractory GD, antithyroid drugs over 5 years with positive TRAb. There was RNA extracted from PBMCs, and the TCR library was made from it. Construction of TCR beta libraries relied on iRepertoire HTBI primers and on Arm-PCR targeting CDR3 regions. TCRdb reprocessed the multiplex PCR reads via MiXCR and lists one record per CDR3 protein. The repertoire holds a few hundred thousand distinct CDR3 sequences, 20% to 25% seen once, with 13% to 15% in the top ten. The input for sequencing was peripheral blood mononuclear cells (PBMCs), taken when the disease was refractory, from a patient treated with antithyroid drugs. The receptors originated from a female donor with Graves disease.

Only a few counts were recorded for this clonotype. The rearrangement uses TRBV28 and TRBJ2-3; D is ambiguous. CDR1 and CDR2 (germline): MDHEN, SYDVKM. There are 13 residues in the CDR3. V lost 4 bases and J lost 1, with 6 bases in between. CDR3 DNA: TGTGCCAGCAGTTGGAGCGGCACAGATACGCAGTATTTT. As protein: CASSWSGTDTQYF.

In regard to this clonotype: A read error is possible here, since a much larger clone lies one base away. V and J are TRBV3-1 and TRBJ1-1; D is unclear. This CDR3 spans 12 amino acids. Trimming left V 6 bases short and J 2 bases short, with 7 bases between. CDR1 and CDR2 (germline): LGHDT, YNNKEL (reference sequence). The CDR3 sequence: CASSPNNTEAFF. The CDR3 DNA follows: TGTGCCAGCAGTCCTAATAACACTGAAGCTTTCTTT. Drawing the rest from reference TRBV3-1 and TRBJ1-1, the complete variable domain is DTAVSQTPKYLVTQMGNDKSIKCEQNLGHDTMYWYKQDSKKFLKIMFSYNNKELIINETVPNRFSPKSPDKAHLNLHINSLELGDSAVYFCASSPNNTEAFFGQGTRLTVV.

CDR3 in DNA: TGCGCCAGCAGCCACCGTATTTATCAGCCCCAGCATTTT. Its translation is CASSHRIYQPQHF. The V and J genes are TRBV4-1 and TRBJ1-5; D gene unclear. The germline gives CDR1 MGHRA, CDR2 YSYEKL. V dropped 3 bases and J dropped 5 bases, with 8 bases sitting between them. The CDR3 has 13 amino acids.

J is TRBJ2-2 and V is TRBV20-1; 8 bases fit TRBD1. The CDR3 runs to 15 residues. Unmatched junction bases numbered 1, after V lost 0 bases and J lost 1 base. Germline-derived CDR1 and CDR2 are DFQATT and SNEGSKA (reference sequence). The CDR3 coding sequence is TGCAGTGCTAGAGATGGACAGGGGAACACCGGGGAGCTGTTTTTT. Translating it yields CSARDGQGNTGELFF.

This clonotype was detected ten times or more. The chain couples TRBV6-5 to TRBJ2-7; D is undetermined. The V gene's germline CDR1 is MNHEY and CDR2 SVGAGI. This CDR3 has 14 amino acids. The V end lost 3 bases, the J end lost 0 bases, and 9 bases lay between the germline ends. CDR3: CASSYDSYSYEQYF. The CDR3 nucleotides are TGTGCCAGCAGTTATGATTCGTACTCCTACGAGCAGTACTTC.

There are many counts of this clonotype. This chain uses TRBV28 with TRBJ2-2; 10 nucleotides line up with TRBD1. In germline, CDR1 is MDHEN, CDR2 SYDVKM. The V gene end was trimmed by 5 bases and the J gene end by 1 base; junction bases not matched to a gene: 7. This CDR3 contains 17 residues. The chain's CDR3 is CASSPHGQGVNTGELFF. Here the CDR3 DNA reads TGTGCCAGCAGTCCACATGGACAGGGGGTGAACACCGGGGAGCTGTTTTTT. Full variable domain (missing parts from reference TRBV28 and TRBJ2-2): DVKVTQSSRYLVKRTGEKVFLECVQDMDHENMFWYRQDPGLGLRLIYFSYDVKMKEKGDIPEGYSVSREKKERFSLILESASTNQTSMYLCASSPHGQGVNTGELFFGEGSRLTVL.